Presented here are 14 T cell receptor beta chains from one specimen sequenced in a study of multiple sclerosis patients with progressive multifocal leukoencephalopathy. Assay used: immunoSEQ multiplex PCR; TCRdb lists only in-frame clones, some missing. Of more than 30,000 clones in the sample, roughly 87% are singletons; the top ten hold 5.7%. Specified time point: time of PML onset. The source material was PBMCs, sampled from a patient treated with natalizumab. The receptor source for this set is a woman in her thirties or forties with progressive multifocal leukoencephalopathy.

V usage is TRBV19 and J usage is TRBJ1-5, with 9 bases aligning to TRBD1. Trimming cost V 5 bases and J 2 bases; bases outside gene matches: 4. This CDR3 region has 15 residues. Per germline, CDR1 LNHDA and CDR2 SQIVND (reference sequence). CDR3 coding DNA: TGTGCCAGTAGTCCTGGGGACAGGGGCAATCAGCCCCAGCATTTT. The encoded protein is CASSPGDRGNQPQHF.

The chain joins TRBV2 to TRBJ2-2; D might be TRBD1 (6 bases). The V gene lost 7 bases and the J gene lost 1 base, with 19 bases spanning the gap. This CDR3 contains 17 residues. Germline values: CDR1 SNHLY, CDR2 FYNNEI. The CDR3 reads CASTERGRQVNTGELFF. The DNA of the CDR3 is TGTGCCAGCACCGAAAGGGGGAGACAGGTGAACACCGGGGAGCTGTTTTTT.

The CDR3 region has the DNA TGTGCCAGCAGACACAGGGGGCACGCCTACGAGCAGTACTTC. Translating gives CASRHRGHAYEQYF. J is TRBJ2-7 and V is TRBV6-1; TRBD1 matches 9 bases. Germline CDR1 MNHNS, CDR2 SASEGT. The ends lost 6 bases at V and 2 bases at J; junction bases unmatched: 5. CDR3 length: 14 residues.

V gene TRBV2 combines with J gene TRBJ2-3; D gene unclear. Germline values: CDR1 SNHLY, CDR2 FYNNEI. The V and J ends lost 6 bases and 6 bases respectively, with 10 bases between them. There are 12 residues in the CDR3. The CDR3 spells CASRVGGDTQYF. In nucleotides, the CDR3 is TGTGCCAGCAGGGTAGGCGGCGATACGCAGTATTTT.

The chain is built from TRBV4-1 and TRBJ2-5; D remains ambiguous. CDR1 is MGHRA and CDR2 is YSYEKL in the germline V gene. The CDR3 totals 14 residues. V lost 0 bases, J lost 5 bases, and 10 bases lay in between. CDR3 loop: CASSQEGYRETQYF. CDR3 sequence (DNA): TGCGCCAGCAGCCAAGAGGGGTATAGGGAGACCCAGTACTTC.

The chain has TRBV7-9 and TRBJ2-1, with D perhaps given as TRBD1 or TRBD2 (5 bases each). This CDR3 is built from 16 residues. V lost 5 bases and J 9 bases, leaving 23 bases between the germline ends. Germline CDR1 and CDR2: SEHNR and FQNEAQ (reference sequence). DNA for the CDR3: TGTGCCAGCAGCCCAGTCGGGGCGACAATCGGGCTTGAGCAGTTCTTC. Translated, it gives CASSPVGATIGLEQFF.

The V call is TRBV15, the J call TRBJ2-5, with a tentative D call TRBD2 (6 bases). The end of the DNA aligns better with TRBJ2-7, so the J call may be wrong. In germline, CDR1 is LNHNV, CDR2 YYDKDF (reference sequence). The CDR3 is made up of 14 amino acids. CDR3 nucleotide sequence: TGTGCCACCAGCAGAGAGGGGGGTGGAAGCGAGCAGTACTTC. Translating it yields CATSREGGGSEQYF.

The V and J genes are TRBV7-2 and TRBJ2-1; 10 bases agree with TRBD2. CDR1 is SGHTA and CDR2 is FQGNSA in the germline V gene. The CDR3 contains 19 residues. J lost 6 bases, V lost 3 bases, and 17 bases had no gene match. This CDR3 reads CASSLWGSGRARGSNEQFF. In DNA form, the CDR3 reads TGTGCCAGCAGCTTGTGGGGGAGCGGGAGGGCCCGTGGGTCCAATGAGCAGTTCTTC.

This clone was detected a few times. The V call is TRBV27, the J call TRBJ2-1; D may be TRBD2 (6 bases). This CDR3 has 15 residues. Looked up from germline, CDR1 is MNHEY and CDR2 is SMNVEV (reference sequence). V dropped 6 bases and J dropped 0 bases, with 12 bases sitting between them. The CDR3 DNA reads as TGTGCCAGCAGCTACCGGGGGAGCTCCTACAATGAGCAGTTCTTC. This codes for CASSYRGSSYNEQFF.

This clone was seen only once. The gene calls are TRBV11-2 and TRBJ1-2; 7 bases are shared with TRBD1. There are 15 residues in the CDR3. Trimming at V came to 4 bases and at J to 3 bases, leaving 8 bases not matched to a gene. CDR1 is SGHAT, CDR2 FQNNGV, per germline. Written as DNA, the CDR3 is TGTGCCAGCAGCTCCCCCGGACAGGTCTACTATGGCTACACCTTC. The encoded protein is CASSSPGQVYYGYTF.

The V and J genes are TRBV4-3 and TRBJ2-5, with 9 nucleotides matching TRBD1. With V trimmed by 0 bases and J by 5 bases, 4 bases remained unmatched. The CDR3 length is 15 residues. Germline assignment: CDR1 LGHNA and CDR2 YSLEER. The CDR3 here is CASSQEGGQGETQYF. CDR3 nucleotides: TGCGCCAGCAGCCAAGAGGGCGGACAGGGGGAGACCCAGTACTTC.

This clone occurred once. The V and J genes are TRBV27 and TRBJ1-2; 7 bases map to TRBD1. The V gene's germline CDR1 is MNHEY and CDR2 SMNVEV (reference sequence). The J segment lost 5 bases and the V segment lost 6 bases, leaving 6 bases of the junction unmatched. This CDR3 contains 13 residues. CDR3: CASSRPGQYGYTF. The CDR3 DNA sequence: TGTGCCAGCAGCCGCCCGGGACAGTATGGCTACACCTTC.

Of note for this clone: The sample carries other DNA sequences with the same CDR3. The chain links TRBV19 to TRBJ1-3, with D perhaps matching TRBD1 (5 bases). Germline V gene sequence: CDR1 LNHDA, CDR2 SQIVND (reference sequence). This CDR3 has 14 residues. V lost 5 bases and J lost 0, with 8 bases in between. Here the CDR3 reads CASSDGGSGNTIYF. The CDR3 DNA reads as TGTGCCAGTAGTGACGGGGGCTCTGGAAACACCATATATTTT.

The rearrangement uses TRBV6-4 and TRBJ2-2, with D tentatively TRBD1 or TRBD2 (5 bases each). With 7 bases removed from V and 0 bases from J, the gap between germline ends came to 9 bases. CDR1 and CDR2 (germline): MRHNA, SNTAGT. This CDR3 contains 14 residues. This chain's CDR3 is CASTGAANTGELFF. CDR3 coding DNA: TGTGCCAGCACCGGGGCCGCGAACACCGGGGAGCTGTTTTTT.